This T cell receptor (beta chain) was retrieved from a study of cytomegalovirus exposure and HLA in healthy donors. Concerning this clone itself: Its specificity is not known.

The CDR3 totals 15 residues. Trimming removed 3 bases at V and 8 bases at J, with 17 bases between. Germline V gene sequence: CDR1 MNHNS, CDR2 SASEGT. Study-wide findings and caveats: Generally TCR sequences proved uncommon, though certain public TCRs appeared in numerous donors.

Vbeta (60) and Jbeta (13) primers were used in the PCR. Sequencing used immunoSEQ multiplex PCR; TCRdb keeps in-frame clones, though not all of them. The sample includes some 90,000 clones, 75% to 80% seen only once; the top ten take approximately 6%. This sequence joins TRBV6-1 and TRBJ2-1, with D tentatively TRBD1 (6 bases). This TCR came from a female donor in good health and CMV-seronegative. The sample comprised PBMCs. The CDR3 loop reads CASSDGDTPGDEQFF. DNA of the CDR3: TGTGCCAGCAGTGATGGGGACACACCAGGGGATGAGCAGTTCTTC.